The 20 T cell receptor beta chains presented below share a single source sample, sequenced in a study of technical replicates of blood from a handful of donors. The protocol was immunoSEQ multiplex PCR, while the TCRdb copy is restricted to in-frame clones and leaves out a portion. The top ten hold about 4.7% of the sample, which has fewer than 85,000 clones, 85% to 95% seen once. Material: PBMCs. These receptors were taken from a human donor in good health. Some clones in this sample may be carry-over from other donors' samples.

The chain joins TRBV30 to TRBJ1-6, with TRBD1 as a possible D gene (5 bases). This CDR3 is built from 15 residues. Trimming left V 2 bases short and J 2 bases short, with 10 bases between. Germline CDR1 and CDR2: GTSNPN and SVGIG (reference sequence). The CDR3 coding sequence is TGTGCCTGGAGTCGGGGGAGTGCCTATAATTCACCCCTCCACTTT. It is translated as CAWSRGSAYNSPLHF.

V usage is TRBV2 and J usage is TRBJ1-2; 9 bases are shared with TRBD1. Trimming at V came to 6 bases and at J to 7 bases, leaving 9 bases not matched to a gene. The CDR3 is 14 residues long. Germline V CDR1 and CDR2: SNHLY, FYNNEI. CDR3 DNA: TGTGCCAGCAGGCGCTCTACAGGGGGCGGTGGCTACACCTTC. Encoded protein: CASRRSTGGGGYTF.

The chain's CDR3 is CASSLQGREQYF. The CDR3 DNA reads as TGCGCCAGCAGCCTACAGGGCCGCGAGCAGTACTTC. The chain has TRBV5-1 and TRBJ2-7, with D perhaps TRBD1 (6 bases). Trimming left V 4 bases short and J 6 bases short, with 11 bases between. Germline V gene lookup returns CDR1 SGHRS and CDR2 YFSETQ. There are 12 residues in the CDR3.

The chain couples TRBV5-6 to TRBJ1-2; a weak D match, TRBD1 (6 bases). Germline V lookup: CDR1 SGHDT, CDR2 YYEEEE. The CDR3 contains 14 residues. Trimming shortened V by 4 bases and J by 4 bases, and 14 bases separated the two germline ends. CDR3 sequence reads: CASSAGQYGYGYTF. The CDR3 region has the DNA TGTGCCAGCAGCGCCGGACAGTATGGCTATGGCTACACCTTC.

The chain uses TRBV5-1 and TRBJ2-7; 11 bases line up with TRBD2. V lost 5 bases to trimming and J lost 3 bases; unmatched junction nucleotides: 7. Per germline, CDR1 SGHRS and CDR2 YFSETQ. The length of the CDR3 is 15 residues. The CDR3: CASREETSGSYEQYF. Here the CDR3 DNA reads TGCGCCAGCAGGGAAGAAACTAGCGGGAGCTACGAGCAGTACTTC.

J is TRBJ2-3 and V is TRBV7-9; 10 bases fit TRBD2. The CDR3 runs to 15 residues. The V gene end was trimmed by 5 bases and the J gene end by 2 bases; junction bases not matched to a gene: 4. Looked up from germline, CDR1 is SEHNR and CDR2 is FQNEAQ (reference sequence). CDR3 DNA: TGTGCCAGCAGCACGAGCGGGGGGGCCACAGATACGCAGTATTTT. This translates into CASSTSGGATDTQYF.

The chain recombines TRBV30 with TRBJ1-3; tentative D call: TRBD1 (5 bases). V was shortened by 3 bases and J by 3 bases, with 15 bases between the two germline ends. The CDR3 runs 15 residues. Per germline, CDR1 GTSNPN and CDR2 SVGIG (reference sequence). CDR3 coding DNA: TGTGCCTGGAGCGGAACCCAGGGTTTTGGAAACACCATATATTTT. This encodes CAWSGTQGFGNTIYF.

This clone turned up a few times. This sequence joins TRBV2 and TRBJ2-5; TRBD2 matches at 7 bases. CDR3 size: 14 residues. V lost 7 bases and J lost 3; bases outside the gene matches: 8. Germline V gene lookup returns CDR1 SNHLY and CDR2 FYNNEI. DNA for the CDR3: TGTGCCAGCAAGAGATGGGACTATAAAGAGACCCAGTACTTC. Amino acids: CASKRWDYKETQYF.

This chain uses TRBV7-2 with TRBJ2-7; TRBD2 might be the D (6 bases). Trimming removed 10 bases at V and 0 bases at J, with 16 bases between. Germline CDR1 SGHTA, CDR2 FQGNSA. This CDR3 is 14 amino acids long. CDR3 DNA: TGTGCCACCTGGACGGGGGATAGCTCCTACGAGCAGTACTTC. Translating it yields CATWTGDSSYEQYF.

This clone was picked up one time. This sequence joins TRBV7-2 and TRBJ2-2; D call uncertain. Trimming pared 2 bases from V and 6 bases from J, leaving 7 bases between. Germline CDR1 SGHTA, CDR2 FQGNSA. This CDR3 region has 13 residues. CDR3 loop: CASSLQAAGELFF. In DNA form, the CDR3 reads TGTGCCAGCAGCTTACAAGCCGCCGGGGAGCTGTTTTTT. Full variable domain (outside the CDR3, taken from reference TRBV7-2 and TRBJ2-2): GAGVSQSPSNKVTEKGKDVELRCDPISGHTALYWYRQSLGQGLEFLIYFQGNSAPDKSGLPSDRFSAERTGGSVSTLTIQRTQQEDSAVYLCASSLQAAGELFFGEGSRLTVL.

This clone was counted a single time. The chain joins TRBV4-1 to TRBJ2-7, with D possibly matching TRBD2 (6 bases). Germline CDR1 is MGHRA and CDR2 is YSYEKL. V lost 4 bases, J lost 4 bases, and 14 bases lay in between. The CDR3 covers 14 residues. CDR3 nucleotides: TGCGCCAGCAGCCGAGCTAGCGATTCTTACGAGCAGTACTTC. This sequence encodes CASSRASDSYEQYF.

The V and J genes are TRBV7-9 and TRBJ2-5; 10 nucleotides match TRBD1. V was pared by 3 bases and J by 0 bases, with 7 bases of the junction left unmatched. From germline, CDR1 is SEHNR and CDR2 FQNEAQ (reference sequence). CDR3 length: 17 residues. In DNA, the CDR3 is TGTGCCAGCAGCTTCGGACAGGGGGGACTGTACCAAGAGACCCAGTACTTC. This translates into CASSFGQGGLYQETQYF.

This clone showed up many times. V and J are TRBV9 and TRBJ2-7; no clear D gene. V was pared by 4 bases and J by 5 bases, with 16 bases between. From germline, CDR1 is SGDLS and CDR2 YYNGEE. The CDR3 has 14 residues. The CDR3 coding sequence is TGTGCCAGCAGCCCCCGGGTCGCCGAGGACGAGCAGTACTTC. Protein: CASSPRVAEDEQYF.

The J gene is TRBJ1-6, the V gene TRBV7-2; maybe TRBD1 (6 bases). The CDR3 extends over 16 amino acids. CDR1 and CDR2 (germline): SGHTA, FQGNSA. The V and J ends lost 1 base and 1 base respectively, with 8 bases between them. CDR3 nucleotide sequence: TGTGCCAGCAGCTTAGTCAGGGGATCCTATAATTCACCCCTCCACTTT. Translating it yields CASSLVRGSYNSPLHF.

V usage is TRBV27 and J usage is TRBJ1-2; no reliable D call. V lost 8 bases and J lost 0, with 13 bases in between. CDR3 length equals 14 residues. The germline gives CDR1 MNHEY, CDR2 SMNVEV (reference sequence). The CDR3 DNA reads as TGTGCCAGCGCCTACGATAGTACTAACTATGGCTACACCTTC. It encodes CASAYDSTNYGYTF.

This chain uses TRBV2 with TRBJ2-1; a weak D match, TRBD2 (6 bases). Trimming shortened V by 5 bases and J by 8 bases, and 13 bases separated the two germline ends. The germline CDR1 and CDR2 sequences are SNHLY and FYNNEI. This CDR3 region has 13 residues. The CDR3 loop is CASSPREIDEQFF. The CDR3 DNA sequence: TGTGCCAGCAGTCCCCGGGAGATCGATGAGCAGTTCTTC.

This clone has more than one count but fewer than ten. This chain connects TRBV27 to TRBJ2-7; 7 bases agree with TRBD2. CDR3 length equals 17 residues. The junction had 14 bases not matched to a gene; V was cut back by 2 bases and J by 4 bases. CDR1 MNHEY and CDR2 SMNVEV come from the germline V gene (reference sequence). CDR3 residues: CASSLRGGGSLGYEQYF. The CDR3, as DNA: TGTGCCAGCAGTTTACGGGGTGGCGGGAGCTTGGGATACGAGCAGTACTTC.

The chain joins TRBV6-1 to TRBJ1-6; D call uncertain. Germline-derived CDR1 and CDR2 are MNHNS and SASEGT. The V end was cut by 0 bases, the J end by 7 bases, with 10 bases between. The CDR3 has 15 amino acids. Written as DNA, the CDR3 is TGTGCCAGCAGTGAAGCGTCCGGGTGGAATTCACCCCTCCACTTT. Amino acid sequence: CASSEASGWNSPLHF.

The V call is TRBV5-1, the J call TRBJ1-4; no clear D gene. CDR1 SGHRS and CDR2 YFSETQ come from the germline V gene. Trimming pared 2 bases from V and 7 bases from J, leaving 15 bases between. The CDR3 sequence is 15 residues long. The DNA for the CDR3 is TGCGCCAGCAGCTTTGAATCGGGTCGTGGTGAAAAACTGTTTTTT. As protein: CASSFESGRGEKLFF.

The J gene is TRBJ1-5, the V gene TRBV2; 9 bases are shared with TRBD1. This CDR3 region has 16 residues. CDR1 is SNHLY, CDR2 FYNNEI, per germline. With 5 bases clipped from V and 1 base from J, the junction kept 6 bases outside the gene matches. CDR3 sequence (DNA): TGTGCCAGCAGTAACAGGGGGCGTCAGAGCAATCAGCCCCAGCATTTT. This gives the protein CASSNRGRQSNQPQHF.